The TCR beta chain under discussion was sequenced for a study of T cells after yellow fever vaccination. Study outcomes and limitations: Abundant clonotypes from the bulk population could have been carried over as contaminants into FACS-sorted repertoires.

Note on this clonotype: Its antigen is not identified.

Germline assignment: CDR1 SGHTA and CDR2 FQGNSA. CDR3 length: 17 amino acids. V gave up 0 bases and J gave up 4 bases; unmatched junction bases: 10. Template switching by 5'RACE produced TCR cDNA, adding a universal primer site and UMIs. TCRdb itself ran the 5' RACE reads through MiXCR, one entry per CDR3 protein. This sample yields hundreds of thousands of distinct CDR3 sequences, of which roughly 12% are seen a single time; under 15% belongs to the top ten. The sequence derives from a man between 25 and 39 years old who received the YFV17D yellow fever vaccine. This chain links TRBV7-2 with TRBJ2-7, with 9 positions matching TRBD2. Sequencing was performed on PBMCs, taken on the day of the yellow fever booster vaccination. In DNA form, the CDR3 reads TGTGCCAGCAGCTTAGCGATTGGGCTAGCGGGGATGTACGAGCAGTACTTC. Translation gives CASSLAIGLAGMYEQYF.